These 18 T cell receptor beta chains came from one sample sequenced in a study of shared clonotypes between healthy human individuals. TCRdb's copy holds only in-frame clones and misses some; the assay was immunoSEQ multiplex PCR. The repertoire holds millions of clones, with approximately 95% as singletons. Naive CD8 cells, CD45RO-negative and positively selected for CCR7, excluded terminally differentiated effector memory CD45RA+ cells. Sequenced: naive CD8+ T cells sorted from blood. The receptors shown here come from a man in his late teens or twenties in good health.

This rearrangement joins TRBV28 to TRBJ1-3, with 8 positions matching TRBD1. The CDR3 is 15 amino acids. Trimming removed 8 bases from V and 1 base from J; junction bases left unmatched: 7. Germline CDR1 is MDHEN and CDR2 is SYDVKM. The CDR3 is CASQGQEFSGNTIYF. CDR3 nucleotides: TGTGCCAGCCAGGGACAGGAGTTTTCTGGAAACACCATATATTTT.

The genes are TRBV5-6 and TRBJ2-4; 7 positions match TRBD2. This CDR3 is 15 amino acids long. The V gene end was trimmed by 6 bases and the J gene end by 8 bases; junction bases not matched to a gene: 14. Germline CDR1 SGHDT, CDR2 YYEEEE. The CDR3 protein is CASNTDVGGKDIQYF. The CDR3 coding sequence is TGTGCCAGCAACACTGACGTGGGAGGGAAGGACATTCAGTACTTC.

The V call is TRBV7-6, the J call TRBJ1-1; D gene unclear. This CDR3 has 13 amino acids. Trimming shortened V by 5 bases and J by 5 bases, and 12 bases separated the two germline ends. CDR1 is SGHVS, CDR2 FNYEAQ, per germline. This chain's CDR3 is CASSPGETTEAFF. The CDR3 nucleotides read TGTGCCAGCAGCCCCGGGGAAACAACTGAAGCTTTCTTT.

This chain connects TRBV6-1 to TRBJ2-7; D uncertain. There are 11 residues in the CDR3. V lost 5 bases and J 2 bases, leaving 4 bases between the germline ends. CDR1 and CDR2 from the germline V gene are MNHNS and SASEGT. In DNA, the CDR3 is TGTGCCAGCAGTTGGACCTACGAGCAGTACTTC. This translates into CASSWTYEQYF.

The sample holds one count of this clone. Within the sample, other DNA sequences also encode this same CDR3. This chain uses TRBV7-9 with TRBJ2-1; TRBD2 might be the D (6 bases). Germline V gene data show CDR1 as SEHNR and CDR2 as FQNEAQ (reference sequence). The CDR3 covers 15 residues. V was shortened by 5 bases and J by 1 base, with 12 bases between the two germline ends. Here the CDR3 DNA reads TGTGCCAGCAGCCCCCCCGGGGGTTCCTACAATGAGCAGTTCTTC. It yields the protein CASSPPGGSYNEQFF. Looking up the rest from reference TRBV7-9 and TRBJ2-1 gives the full variable domain: DTGVSQNPRHKITKRGQNVTFRCDPISEHNRLYWYRQTLGQGPEFLTYFQNEAQLEKSRLLSDRFSAERPKGSFSTLEIQRTEQGDSAMYLCASSPPGGSYNEQFFGPGTRLTVL.

The chain has TRBV18 and TRBJ2-7; D is unresolved. Germline V gene sequence: CDR1 KGHSH, CDR2 LQKENI. The CDR3 spans 13 residues. Trimming removed 3 bases at V and 3 bases at J, with 9 bases between. For the CDR3, the DNA is TGTGCCAGCTCACCTGACACCAGCTACGAGCAGTACTTC. Protein sequence: CASSPDTSYEQYF. The full variable domain, rest sourced from reference TRBV18 and TRBJ2-7, is NAGVMQNPRHLVRRRGQEARLRCSPMKGHSHVYWYRQLPEEGLKFMVYLQKENIIDESGMPKERFSAEFPKEGPSILRIQQVVRGDSAAYFCASSPDTSYEQYFGPGTRLTVT.

The chain uses TRBV4-1 and TRBJ1-4; D gene uncertain. This CDR3 has 15 residues. Germline CDR1 MGHRA, CDR2 YSYEKL. Trimming left V 0 bases short and J 5 bases short, with 10 bases between. CDR3 coding DNA: TGCGCCAGCAGCCAAGATAGCTTCGGGAATGAAAAACTGTTTTTT. This translates into CASSQDSFGNEKLFF.

The chain has TRBV7-9 and TRBJ1-3; D not certain. This CDR3 is 17 amino acids long. CDR1 is SEHNR, CDR2 FQNEAQ, per germline (reference sequence). V was trimmed by 5 bases and J by 0 bases, leaving 17 bases between them. CDR3: CASSPTAALGSGNTIYF. The CDR3 DNA is TGTGCCAGCAGCCCTACGGCAGCACTGGGCTCTGGAAACACCATATATTTT.

The gene calls are TRBV27 and TRBJ2-4; 8 bases line up with TRBD2. The CDR3 spans 15 residues. Per germline, CDR1 MNHEY and CDR2 SMNVEV (reference sequence). V dropped 3 bases and J dropped 8; count of bases not matched to a gene: 9. CDR3 residues: CASSFSGGASDIQYF. The CDR3, as DNA: TGTGCCAGCAGTTTCTCGGGGGGGGCCTCGGACATTCAGTACTTC.

The CDR3 DNA sequence: TGTGCCAGCAGCGCGTCAGGGGGCTCCTACAATGAGCAGTTCTTC. Encoded protein: CASSASGGSYNEQFF. The rearrangement uses TRBV5-5 and TRBJ2-1; 7 bases fit TRBD1. Germline assignment: CDR1 SGHKS and CDR2 YYEKEE (reference sequence). The CDR3 covers 15 residues. V trimming: 4 bases; J trimming: 0 bases; junction bases outside the gene matches: 4. Drawing the rest from reference TRBV5-5 and TRBJ2-1, the complete variable domain is DAGVTQSPTHLIKTRGQQVTLRCSPISGHKSVSWYQQVLGQGPQFIFQYYEKEERGRGNFPDRFSARQFPNYSSELNVNALLLGDSALYLCASSASGGSYNEQFFGPGTRLTVL.

This chain connects TRBV19 to TRBJ1-4; tentatively, D is TRBD1 (6 bases). Deletions cut 2 bases from V and 6 bases from J, with 13 bases between. Germline CDR1 and CDR2: LNHDA and SQIVND (reference sequence). The CDR3 spans 15 residues. The CDR3 region has the DNA TGTGCCAGTAGTATATCCGGGGGCGCCTATGAAAAACTGTTTTTT. Protein: CASSISGGAYEKLFF.

The rearrangement joins TRBV4-3 to TRBJ1-1; no clear D. V lost 0 bases, J lost 0 bases, and 5 bases lay in between. Germline CDR1 is LGHNA and CDR2 is YSLEER. The CDR3 covers 14 residues. The CDR3 protein is CASSQDRMNTEAFF. Written as DNA, the CDR3 is TGCGCCAGCAGCCAAGACAGGATGAACACTGAAGCTTTCTTT.

The J gene is TRBJ1-5, the V gene TRBV21-1; the table's TRBD1 call for D was not verified on the DNA. TRBV21-1 is classified as a pseudogene. This CDR3 is built from 16 residues. The CDR3 protein is CASSKKHEVGNQPQHF. The CDR3 coding sequence is TGTGCCAGCAGCAAGAAACACGAAGTGGGCAATCAGCCCCAGCATTTT.

The chain employs TRBV9 and TRBJ2-1; D perhaps matches TRBD2 (6 bases). Germline values: CDR1 SGDLS, CDR2 YYNGEE. There are 14 residues in the CDR3. V was clipped by 0 bases and J by 4 bases, with 8 bases between them. The CDR3: CASSVGGVYNEQFF. The CDR3 DNA follows: TGTGCCAGCAGCGTAGGCGGGGTTTACAATGAGCAGTTCTTC.

The rearrangement uses TRBV7-2 and TRBJ1-3; 7 bases map to TRBD1. CDR3 length equals 14 residues. V dropped 5 bases and J dropped 4; count of bases not matched to a gene: 5. Germline V gives CDR1 SGHTA, CDR2 FQGNSA. CDR3 sequence (DNA): TGTGCCAGCAGCGAAATGACAGGGGGAAACACCATATATTTT. Translated: CASSEMTGGNTIYF.

This clone was observed a single time. This sequence joins TRBV4-1 and TRBJ1-2, with D unclear. Trimming stripped 0 bases from V and 3 bases from J, with 8 bases between. The V gene's germline CDR1 is MGHRA and CDR2 YSYEKL. This CDR3 has 14 residues. The CDR3 DNA follows: TGCGCCAGCAGCCAAGACCTCCGGGACTATGGCTACACCTTC. As protein: CASSQDLRDYGYTF.

Comment on this clone: In the same sample, other DNA sequences code for this CDR3. This rearrangement joins TRBV27 to TRBJ2-7; the D gene is possibly TRBD1 (5 bases). V lost 4 bases and J 1 base, leaving 8 bases between the germline ends. CDR1 MNHEY and CDR2 SMNVEV come from the germline V gene (reference sequence). This CDR3 is built from 13 residues. This CDR3 is CASSWGGSYEQYF. In DNA form, the CDR3 reads TGTGCCAGCAGTTGGGGCGGATCCTACGAGCAGTACTTC.

This clone appeared a single time. CDR3 DNA sequence: TGTGCCAGCAGCTTCACTGACCAGCAGTTCTTC. Protein product: CASSFTDQQFF. The chain joins TRBV7-2 to TRBJ2-1, with D uncertain. The length of the CDR3 is 11 residues. V was cut by 3 bases and J by 11 bases, with 8 bases left in between. Per germline, CDR1 SGHTA and CDR2 FQGNSA. Drawing the rest from reference TRBV7-2 and TRBJ2-1, the complete variable domain is GAGVSQSPSNKVTEKGKDVELRCDPISGHTALYWYRQSLGQGLEFLIYFQGNSAPDKSGLPSDRFSAERTGGSVSTLTIQRTQQEDSAVYLCASSFTDQQFFGPGTRLTVL.